The 21 T cell receptor beta chains presented below share a single source sample, sequenced in a study of T cell responses to AZD1222 COVID-19 vaccine. Method: immunoSEQ multiplex PCR; TCRdb's copy keeps in-frame clones and lacks some. Here the sample spans around 120,000 clones, about 88% being singletons. Sequences were derived from peripheral blood, sampled on day 0 of MenACWY control vaccination. These TCRs come from an adult in good health.

This clone was seen only a few times. V usage is TRBV9 and J usage is TRBJ2-7, with 9 bases lining up with TRBD1. This CDR3 has 15 residues. Per the germline V gene, CDR1 is SGDLS and CDR2 is YYNGEE. The junction had 10 bases not matched to a gene; V was cut back by 4 bases and J by 5 bases. The DNA for the CDR3 is TGTGCCAGCAGCCCAGGGACAGGGATTGGTGACGAGCAGTACTTC. It is translated as CASSPGTGIGDEQYF.

This rearrangement joins TRBV2 to TRBJ1-3; no clear D. The CDR3 spans 14 residues. Trimming shortened V by 0 bases and J by 3 bases, and 6 bases separated the two germline ends. Germline V lookup: CDR1 SNHLY, CDR2 FYNNEI. CDR3: CASSEARLGNTIYF. The DNA for the CDR3 is TGTGCCAGCAGTGAAGCCAGACTTGGAAACACCATATATTTT.

The chain employs TRBV28 and TRBJ1-6; D gene unclear. CDR1 and CDR2 (germline): MDHEN, SYDVKM. This CDR3 has 15 residues. Trimming cost V 4 bases and J 7 bases, with 14 bases left between them. Written as DNA, the CDR3 is TGTGCCAGCAGTTCCCAAGGGCAGTGGAATTCACCCCTCCACTTT. It specifies CASSSQGQWNSPLHF.

This chain connects TRBV7-9 to TRBJ1-2, with a tentative D call TRBD1 (6 bases). CDR3 length equals 14 residues. CDR1 SEHNR and CDR2 FQNEAQ come from the germline V gene (reference sequence). V lost 5 bases and J lost 4, with 14 bases in between. The CDR3 here is CASSPGGRPYGYTF. CDR3 sequence (DNA): TGTGCCAGCAGCCCCGGGGGCCGCCCCTATGGCTACACCTTC.

The chain links TRBV2 to TRBJ2-4; no definite D call. CDR1 and CDR2 from the germline V gene are SNHLY and FYNNEI. The V gene lost 7 bases and the J gene lost 2 bases, with 12 bases spanning the gap. The CDR3 loop spans 14 amino acids. The CDR3 DNA reads as TGTGCCAGCAAACGGCGTGGGACCAAAAACATTCAGTACTTC. This encodes CASKRRGTKNIQYF.

The chain joins TRBV7-9 to TRBJ1-1, with D unresolved. The length of the CDR3 is 14 residues. V lost 3 bases to trimming and J lost 3 bases, with 11 bases between them. Germline-derived CDR1 and CDR2 are SEHNR and FQNEAQ (reference sequence). CDR3 bases: TGTGCCAGCAGCTTTGAGGGTTCGTACACTGAAGCTTTCTTT. Protein product: CASSFEGSYTEAFF.

The rearrangement joins TRBV30 to TRBJ1-2, with D possibly being TRBD1 (5 bases). Germline lookup yields CDR1 GTSNPN and CDR2 SVGIG (reference sequence). V lost 2 bases, J lost 5 bases, and 9 bases lay in between. This CDR3 spans 12 amino acids. CDR3 protein: CAWSLGTYGYTF. The CDR3 DNA sequence: TGTGCCTGGAGTCTGGGGACGTATGGCTACACCTTC.

The J gene is TRBJ2-5, the V gene TRBV3-1 (or the pseudogene TRBV3-2); D is undetermined. Germline assignment: CDR1 LGHDT and CDR2 YNNKEL (reference sequence). Between the trimmed V and J ends, which lost 5 bases and 5 bases, there was a span of 12 bases. There are 13 residues in the CDR3. DNA for the CDR3: TGTGCCAGCAGCGCACGATCAGCTGAGACCCAGTACTTC. This translates into CASSARSAETQYF.

This sequence joins TRBV1 and TRBJ2-3; the D call in the table, TRBD2, was not verified against the DNA. TRBV1 is flagged as a pseudogene. The CDR3 sequence is 17 residues long. CDR3 region: CTSSQGVAGIRTDTQYF. The CDR3 nucleotides read TGCACCAGCAGCCAAGGTGTGGCGGGGATACGGACAGATACGCAGTATTTT.

This sequence joins TRBV3-1 (or the pseudogene TRBV3-2) and TRBJ1-6; D perhaps matches TRBD1 (5 bases). CDR1 is LGHDT and CDR2 is YNNKEL in the germline V gene (reference sequence). The CDR3 is made up of 15 amino acids. V lost 3 bases to trimming and J lost 9 bases, with 15 bases between them. The CDR3 DNA reads TGTGCCAGCAGCCAGTTCGGGGGTAAGGGTTCACCCCTCCACTTT. Amino acid sequence: CASSQFGGKGSPLHF.

The gene calls are TRBV5-1 and TRBJ1-3, with 7 nucleotides matching TRBD1. Germline V CDR1 and CDR2: SGHRS, YFSETQ. This CDR3 is 15 amino acids long. V dropped 0 bases and J dropped 0; count of bases not matched to a gene: 0. The CDR3: CASSLGDSSGNTIYF. The DNA for the CDR3 is TGCGCCAGCAGCTTGGGGGACAGCTCTGGAAACACCATATATTTT.

The rearrangement joins TRBV10-3 to TRBJ2-7, with D tentatively TRBD1 (6 bases). Deletions cut 6 bases from V and 0 bases from J, with 18 bases between. CDR1 ENHRY and CDR2 SYGVKD come from the germline V gene. The CDR3 has 16 amino acids. DNA of the CDR3: TGTGCCATCAGCCCCATTGGCCAGGGGAGCTCCTACGAGCAGTACTTC. Translation: CAISPIGQGSSYEQYF.

The V call is TRBV28, the J call TRBJ2-7; no definite D call. From germline, CDR1 is MDHEN and CDR2 SYDVKM. Trimming took off 3 bases at V and 1 base at J, with 4 bases between the two ends. This CDR3 spans 12 amino acids. The CDR3 protein is CASSFLSYEQYF. The CDR3 DNA is TGTGCCAGCAGTTTCCTATCCTACGAGCAGTACTTC.

The genes are TRBV7-3 and TRBJ2-3; 11 nucleotides agree with TRBD2. The germline V gene has CDR1 SGHTA and CDR2 FQGTGA. With 4 bases clipped from V and 2 bases from J, the junction kept 5 bases outside the gene matches. CDR3 length: 16 residues. This chain's CDR3 is CASSSPLAGVTDTQYF. CDR3 in DNA: TGTGCCAGCAGCTCACCACTAGCGGGAGTCACAGATACGCAGTATTTT.

The chain has TRBV30 and TRBJ2-7, with D unclear. The CDR3 is 12 amino acids. CDR1 and CDR2 (germline): GTSNPN, SVGIG (reference sequence). V lost 2 bases and J 9 bases, leaving 14 bases between the germline ends. CDR3 amino acids: CAWSPRFQAQYF. In DNA form, the CDR3 reads TGTGCCTGGAGTCCACGATTCCAGGCGCAGTACTTC.

The chain links TRBV12-3 or TRBV12-4 to TRBJ1-4; D gene unclear. The germline V and J ends were trimmed by 7 bases and 7 bases, with 7 bases remaining between them. This CDR3 has 11 residues. CDR3 sequence (DNA): TGTGCCAGCACCCTAGGTGAAAAACTGTTTTTT. Translating it yields CASTLGEKLFF.

The rearrangement links TRBV5-1 to TRBJ2-7, with D unclear. Germline V gene lookup returns CDR1 SGHRS and CDR2 YFSETQ. The V end lost 0 bases, the J end lost 4 bases, and 11 bases lay between the germline ends. This CDR3 spans 14 amino acids. In DNA form, the CDR3 reads TGCGCCAGCAGCTTGGGACACCGAGATTACGAGCAGTACTTC. Protein: CASSLGHRDYEQYF.

This sequence joins TRBV7-9 and TRBJ1-4, with 7 positions matching TRBD1. The J segment lost 7 bases and the V segment lost 5 bases, leaving 7 bases of the junction unmatched. This CDR3 comprises 14 residues. Germline V lookup: CDR1 SEHNR, CDR2 FQNEAQ (reference sequence). The CDR3 loop reads CASSQQGLGEKLFF. In nucleotides, the CDR3 is TGTGCCAGCAGCCAACAGGGGTTGGGTGAAAAACTGTTTTTT.

The gene calls are TRBV5-1 and TRBJ2-3; the D gene is possibly TRBD2 (5 bases). Deletions cut 6 bases from V and 0 bases from J, with 14 bases between. Germline values: CDR1 SGHRS, CDR2 YFSETQ. CDR3 size: 15 residues. The chain's CDR3 is CASKVWTSSTDTQYF. The CDR3, as DNA: TGCGCCAGCAAGGTCTGGACTTCTAGCACAGATACGCAGTATTTT.

The V gene is TRBV19, the J gene TRBJ1-6, with 7 bases fitting TRBD1. V dropped 9 bases and J dropped 8; count of bases not matched to a gene: 10. Germline CDR1 LNHDA, CDR2 SQIVND (reference sequence). The CDR3 contains 14 residues. The CDR3 DNA follows: TGTGCCAGCGTCGCAGGGGGAGGGCATTCACCCCTCCACTTT. Translated: CASVAGGGHSPLHF.

This chain connects TRBV18 to TRBJ1-3; no reliable D call. Germline values: CDR1 KGHSH, CDR2 LQKENI. V lost 2 bases, J lost 5 bases, and 10 bases lay in between. This CDR3 is built from 14 residues. The DNA of the CDR3 is TGTGCCAGCTCACCAGCCTCAGGAAGAAACACCATATATTTT. Protein: CASSPASGRNTIYF.